This T cell receptor beta chain is from a study of cytomegalovirus exposure and HLA in healthy donors. Primers: 60 Vbeta forward and 13 Jbeta reverse. Assay used: immunoSEQ multiplex PCR; TCRdb lists only in-frame clones, some missing. This sample's clone table lists approximately 120,000 clones. Looked up from germline, CDR1 is SEHNR and CDR2 is FQNEAQ (reference sequence). V shed 4 bases and J 2 bases; nucleotides not matched to a gene: 1. There are 13 residues in the CDR3. Source material: PBMCs. This TCR came from a man between 40 and 49 years old in good health and CMV-seronegative. The chain combines TRBV7-9 with TRBJ2-7, with 8 bases aligning to TRBD1. The CDR3 is CASSSTGAYEQYF. In DNA, the CDR3 is TGTGCCAGCAGCTCGACAGGGGCCTACGAGCAGTACTTC. The complete variable domain, with remaining parts taken from reference TRBV7-9 and TRBJ2-7, reads DTGVSQNPRHKITKRGQNVTFRCDPISEHNRLYWYRQTLGQGPEFLTYFQNEAQLEKSRLLSDRFSAERPKGSFSTLEIQRTEQGDSAMYLCASSSTGAYEQYFGPGTRLTVT.